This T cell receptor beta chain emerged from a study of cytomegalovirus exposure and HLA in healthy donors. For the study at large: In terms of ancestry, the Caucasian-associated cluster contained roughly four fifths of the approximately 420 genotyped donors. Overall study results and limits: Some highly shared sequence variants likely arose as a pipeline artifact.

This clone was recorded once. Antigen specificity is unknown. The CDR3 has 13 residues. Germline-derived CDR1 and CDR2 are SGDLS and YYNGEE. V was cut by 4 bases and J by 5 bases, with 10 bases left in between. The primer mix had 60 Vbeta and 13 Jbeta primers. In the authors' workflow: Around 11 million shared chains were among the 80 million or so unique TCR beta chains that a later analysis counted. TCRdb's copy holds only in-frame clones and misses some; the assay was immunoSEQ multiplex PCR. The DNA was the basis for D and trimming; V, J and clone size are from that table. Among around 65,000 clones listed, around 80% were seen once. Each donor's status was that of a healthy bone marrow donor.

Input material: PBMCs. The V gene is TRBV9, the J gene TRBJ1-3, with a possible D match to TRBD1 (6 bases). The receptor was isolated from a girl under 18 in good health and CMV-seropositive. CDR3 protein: CASSPRGRNTIYF. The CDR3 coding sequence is TGTGCCAGCAGCCCTAGGGGGAGAAACACCATATATTTT. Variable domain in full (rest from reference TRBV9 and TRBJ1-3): DSGVTQTPKHLITATGQRVTLRCSPRSGDLSVYWYQQSLDQGLQFLIQYYNGEERAKGNILERFSAQQFPDLHSELNLSSLELGDSALYFCASSPRGRNTIYFGEGSWLTVV.